This TCR beta chain was recorded in a study of control samples from healthy donors and cancer patients. Some clones are missing from TCRdb's copy, which holds only in-frame ones; the method was immunoSEQ multiplex PCR. The sample lists under 80,000 clones, roughly 94% seen once, with about 6% in the top ten. The CDR3 totals 17 residues. Germline assignment: CDR1 SNHLY and CDR2 FYNNEI. V dropped 6 bases and J dropped 4 bases, with 22 bases sitting between them. Source material: blood. This TCR came from a woman between 40 and 55 years old in good health. The J gene is TRBJ1-3, the V gene TRBV2, with D possibly matching TRBD1 (6 bases). CDR3 region: CASRDRMLGAQGNTIYF. Written as DNA, the CDR3 is TGTGCCAGCAGGGACCGAATGTTGGGGGCGCAGGGAAACACCATATATTTT.